Presented here are 29 T cell receptor beta chains from one specimen sequenced in a study of breast tumors, draining lymph nodes, adjacent tissues. Samples came from axillary lymph nodes draining the breast cancer. TCRdb fed the multiplex PCR reads into MiXCR, producing one record per CDR3 protein. The sample consists of about 200,000 distinct CDR3 sequences, around 35% of them appearing once. The specimen sequenced was axillary lymph node tissue. Receptors were obtained from a female donor with breast cancer. Some clones in this sample may be carry-over from other donors' samples.

This clonotype was seen at least ten times. The chain employs TRBV24-1 and TRBJ2-3; a possible D gene is TRBD2 (6 bases). The CDR3 totals 14 residues. Germline V gene data show CDR1 as KGHDR and CDR2 as SFDVKD. The V and J ends lost 4 bases and 2 bases respectively, with 9 bases between them. The CDR3 sequence is CATSEGDFTDTQYF. The CDR3 DNA reads as TGTGCCACCAGTGAAGGGGACTTCACAGATACGCAGTATTTT.

This clonotype was picked up many times. CDR3 coding DNA: TGTGCCAGCAGCGTAGTAGGGGATGGCACCGGGGAGCTGTTTTTT. It yields the protein CASSVVGDGTGELFF. V usage is TRBV9 and J usage is TRBJ2-2, with D possibly TRBD1 on 5 matching bases. Germline V CDR1 and CDR2: SGDLS, YYNGEE. V was cut by 0 bases and J by 4 bases, with 10 bases left in between. The CDR3 sequence is 15 residues long. Filled out from reference TRBV9 and TRBJ2-2, the complete variable domain reads DSGVTQTPKHLITATGQRVTLRCSPRSGDLSVYWYQQSLDQGLQFLIQYYNGEERAKGNILERFSAQQFPDLHSELNLSSLELGDSALYFCASSVVGDGTGELFFGEGSRLTVL.

V gene TRBV5-1 combines with J gene TRBJ1-1; weak D call: TRBD1 (5 bases). Trimming pared 0 bases from V and 5 bases from J, leaving 11 bases between. Germline CDR1 SGHRS, CDR2 YFSETQ. This CDR3 region has 14 residues. This chain's CDR3 is CASSLERGDTEAFF. CDR3 nucleotides: TGCGCCAGCAGCTTGGAGAGGGGAGATACTGAAGCTTTCTTT. The full variable domain, in which reference TRBV5-1 and TRBJ1-1 provide the parts outside the CDR3, is KAGVTQTPRYLIKTRGQQVTLSCSPISGHRSVSWYQQTPGQGLQFLFEYFSETQRNKGNFPGRFSGRQFSNSRSEMNVSTLELGDSALYLCASSLERGDTEAFFGQGTRLTVV.

This chain uses TRBV29-1 with TRBJ2-1; D remains unclear. The V and J ends lost 4 bases and 8 bases respectively, with 9 bases between them. This CDR3 is 11 amino acids long. Germline lookup yields CDR1 SQVTM and CDR2 ANQGSEA. The CDR3 region is CSVVYQYEQFF. In nucleotides, the CDR3 is TGCAGCGTTGTTTATCAGTATGAGCAGTTCTTC.

This clonotype was seen repeatedly, ten times or more. The chain is built from TRBV11-3 and TRBJ2-1; D call uncertain. The CDR3 contains 15 residues. Trimming shortened V by 5 bases and J by 2 bases, and 13 bases separated the two germline ends. Germline V gene sequence: CDR1 SGHNT, CDR2 YENEEA. The CDR3 protein is CASSPSGSAYNEQFF. DNA for the CDR3: TGTGCCAGCAGCCCCTCCGGGTCTGCCTACAATGAGCAGTTCTTC.

The J gene is TRBJ2-1, the V gene TRBV10-3, with 15 bases fitting TRBD2. This CDR3 comprises 19 residues. Germline CDR1 ENHRY, CDR2 SYGVKD. V lost 4 bases, J lost 4 bases, and 11 bases stayed unmatched. This CDR3 reads CAISGTTSGTSGRYNEQFF. In DNA form, the CDR3 reads TGTGCCATCAGTGGCACCACCTCAGGGACTAGCGGGAGGTACAATGAGCAGTTCTTC.

V gene TRBV7-2 combines with J gene TRBJ1-3; 7 nucleotides agree with TRBD1. The V gene end was trimmed by 6 bases and the J gene end by 8 bases; junction bases not matched to a gene: 13. The germline gives CDR1 SGHTA, CDR2 FQGNSA. This CDR3 has 15 residues. This CDR3 reads CASRPPGQRGHTIYF. The CDR3 region has the DNA TGTGCCAGCAGGCCCCCGGGACAGCGGGGGCACACCATATATTTT.

V is TRBV7-9 and J is TRBJ2-4; TRBD1 or TRBD2 may be the D gene (5 bases each). V shed 6 bases and J shed 2 bases, with 14 bases lying between them. This CDR3 has 15 residues. CDR1 is SEHNR, CDR2 FQNEAQ, per germline (reference sequence). The CDR3 region is CASSSRGDPKNIQYF. CDR3 bases: TGTGCCAGCAGTTCACGAGGGGACCCCAAAAACATTCAGTACTTC.

This clonotype occurred many times. The junction differs from germline at one of its ends, possibly a read error. The rearrangement links TRBV7-9 to TRBJ1-2; 9 positions match TRBD1. The CDR3 is 15 amino acids. The germline CDR1 and CDR2 sequences are SEHNR and FQNEAQ (reference sequence). CDR3: CASSLGTGAGYGYPF. The CDR3 DNA reads TGTGCCAGCAGCTTAGGGACAGGGGCGGGCTATGGCTACCCCTTC.

Notes on this clonotype: This may arise from a read error, as a much more abundant clone is one base away. CDR3 amino acids: CASSPLLVYGYTF. The CDR3 DNA follows: TGTGCCAGCAGTCCCCTCCTGGTCTATGGCTACACCTTC. The chain couples TRBV6-1 to TRBJ1-2, with D unclear. The CDR3 spans 13 residues. The germline V gene has CDR1 MNHNS and CDR2 SASEGT. Trimming removed 5 bases at V and 4 bases at J, with 11 bases between.

This clonotype was recorded many times. V and J are TRBV7-2 and TRBJ2-3, with 11 positions matching TRBD2. Germline V lookup: CDR1 SGHTA, CDR2 FQGNSA. V lost 2 bases, J lost 1 base, and 5 bases stayed unmatched. This CDR3 comprises 17 residues. DNA of the CDR3: TGTGCCAGCAGCTTATTAGTACTAGCGGGAGGCACAGATACGCAGTATTTT. Its translation is CASSLLVLAGGTDTQYF.

This sequence joins TRBV19 and TRBJ2-7; 10 bases are a match to TRBD2. The CDR3 sequence is 17 residues long. J gave up 0 bases and V 3 bases, and 8 bases lay outside the gene matches. Germline loops: CDR1 LNHDA, CDR2 SQIVND (reference sequence). The CDR3 nucleotides are TGTGCCAGTAGTATTCGACGGGGACTAGCGACCTCCTACGAGCAGTACTTC. Amino acid sequence: CASSIRRGLATSYEQYF.

This clonotype occurred many times. The V call is TRBV7-9, the J call TRBJ2-7; D call uncertain. Germline loops: CDR1 SEHNR, CDR2 FQNEAQ (reference sequence). CDR3 length: 12 amino acids. The V end lost 2 bases, the J end lost 5 bases, and 7 bases lay between the germline ends. CDR3 protein: CASSLWGNEQYF. CDR3 sequence (DNA): TGTGCCAGCAGCTTATGGGGAAACGAGCAGTACTTC.

This chain uses TRBV24-1 with TRBJ1-3; 7 nucleotides agree with TRBD1. The V and J ends lost 6 bases and 4 bases, in that order; junction bases with no gene match: 5. Germline V gives CDR1 KGHDR, CDR2 SFDVKD. The CDR3 has 14 amino acids. CDR3 amino acids: CATSQGTVGNTIYF. CDR3 bases: TGTGCCACCAGTCAGGGGACAGTAGGAAACACCATATATTTT.

This clonotype was seen repeatedly, ten times or more. The gene calls are TRBV6-6 and TRBJ2-2; 10 nucleotides line up with TRBD1. CDR1 MNHNY and CDR2 SVGAGI come from the germline V gene (reference sequence). This CDR3 contains 16 residues. V was pared by 6 bases and J by 3 bases, with 7 bases of the junction left unmatched. The CDR3 is CASRDTGTGDTGELFF. The CDR3 DNA reads as TGTGCCAGCAGAGACACCGGGACAGGGGACACCGGGGAGCTGTTTTTT.

The chain combines TRBV5-1 with TRBJ2-1; D might be TRBD2 (6 bases). Trimming left V 6 bases short and J 8 bases short, with 15 bases between. The CDR3 is 13 residues long. CDR1 SGHRS and CDR2 YFSETQ come from the germline V gene. CDR3 bases: TGCGCCAGCATTGCACGGGAGCGGGATGAGCAGTTCTTC. The encoded protein is CASIARERDEQFF.

A single count supports this clonotype. The V gene is TRBV2, the J gene TRBJ1-5, with a weak D call TRBD1 (5 bases). V lost 6 bases to trimming and J lost 2 bases, with 8 bases between them. Germline CDR1 is SNHLY and CDR2 is FYNNEI. This CDR3 comprises 13 residues. The CDR3 bases are TGTGCCAGCAGGGGACTAGGCAATCAGCCCCAGCATTTT. This encodes CASRGLGNQPQHF.

This clonotype has at least ten counts. The chain couples TRBV5-1 to TRBJ2-5; no clear D. The V and J ends lost 4 bases and 0 bases respectively, with 10 bases between them. CDR1 and CDR2 (germline): SGHRS, YFSETQ. The CDR3 has 14 residues. As DNA, the CDR3 is TGCGCCAGCAGCCGTCAGGAGTACCAAGAGACCCAGTACTTC. It translates to CASSRQEYQETQYF.

The V and J genes are TRBV7-3 and TRBJ1-6, with D tentatively TRBD1 (6 bases). Germline assignment: CDR1 SGHTA and CDR2 FQGTGA. Trimming stripped 6 bases from V and 8 bases from J, with 14 bases between. The CDR3 has 14 residues. This CDR3 is CASSSTGSDSPLHF. DNA for the CDR3: TGTGCCAGCAGTTCTACAGGGTCGGATTCACCCCTCCACTTT.

The table lists this clonotype with many counts. This chain connects TRBV20-1 to TRBJ2-7, with 8 positions matching TRBD2. With 2 bases clipped from V and 3 bases from J, the junction kept 3 bases outside the gene matches. This CDR3 is 13 amino acids long. Looked up from germline, CDR1 is DFQATT and CDR2 is SNEGSKA (reference sequence). The CDR3 sequence: CSARTGTSYEQYF. As DNA, the CDR3 is TGCAGTGCTAGAACCGGGACTAGCTACGAGCAGTACTTC.

There are many counts of this clonotype. The V call is TRBV15, the J call TRBJ1-6; weak D call: TRBD1 (5 bases). Trimming took off 1 base at V and 6 bases at J, with 7 bases between the two ends. Germline-derived CDR1 and CDR2 are LNHNV and YYDKDF (reference sequence). The CDR3 sequence is 14 residues long. The CDR3 nucleotides read TGTGCCACCAGCAGAGGCGGGGGTAATTCACCCCTCCACTTT. As protein: CATSRGGGNSPLHF.

The gene calls are TRBV15 and TRBJ2-1; D is ambiguous. Looked up from germline, CDR1 is LNHNV and CDR2 is YYDKDF (reference sequence). The CDR3 loop spans 12 amino acids. Trimming took off 3 bases at V and 6 bases at J, with 6 bases between the two ends. The CDR3, as DNA: TGTGCCACCAGCAGCTTAGGCAATGAGCAGTTCTTC. Residues: CATSSLGNEQFF.

The chain links TRBV10-3 to TRBJ1-2, with D possibly being TRBD1 (5 bases). CDR1 and CDR2 (germline): ENHRY, SYGVKD. CDR3 length equals 19 residues. V was clipped by 11 bases and J by 5 bases, with 36 bases between them. The DNA of the CDR3 is TGTGCCGCCCAAGACGCCAGCAGGTTGGAGGCTCAGGGAGGGTATGGCTACACCTTC. Translating gives CAAQDASRLEAQGGYGYTF.

This rearrangement joins TRBV7-2 to TRBJ2-7; TRBD2 matches at 8 bases. This CDR3 is 14 amino acids long. The V gene's germline CDR1 is SGHTA and CDR2 FQGNSA. The V segment lost 5 bases and the J segment 1 base; nucleotides outside the gene matches: 4. Written as DNA, the CDR3 is TGTGCCAGCAGCCGGACTAGCTCGTCCTACGAGCAGTACTTC. It codes for CASSRTSSSYEQYF.

This clonotype was recorded many times. This chain uses TRBV20-1 with TRBJ2-1, with 15 bases fitting TRBD2. Germline V gene sequence: CDR1 DFQATT, CDR2 SNEGSKA (reference sequence). The CDR3 spans 15 residues. The V gene end was trimmed by 5 bases and the J gene end by 7 bases; junction bases not matched to a gene: 6. CDR3 DNA: TGCAGTGCTCCCCTCGGACTAGCGGGAGGGAATGAGCAGTTCTTC. This gives the protein CSAPLGLAGGNEQFF.

The rearrangement uses TRBV11-3 and TRBJ1-4; D is unclear. Germline CDR1 and CDR2: SGHNT and YENEEA. V was pared by 0 bases and J by 8 bases, with 13 bases between. The CDR3 runs to 15 residues. The CDR3 DNA sequence: TGTGCCAGCAGCTTAGAAACTAGCGGGAGCGAAAAACTGTTTTTT. Translated: CASSLETSGSEKLFF.

This clonotype showed up just a few times. Just one base apart from a much larger clone, this may be a read error. The conserved phenylalanine or tryptophan normally closing the CDR3 is absent here, so this likely arose from a read error. The rearrangement uses TRBV9 and TRBJ2-5; 7 bases are a match to TRBD1. Per the germline V gene, CDR1 is SGDLS and CDR2 is YYNGEE. V lost 0 bases, J lost 4 bases, and 0 bases stayed unmatched. CDR3 length: 13 residues. The CDR3 nucleotides are TGTGCCAGCAGCGTAGACAGGGGAGAGACCCAGTACTCC. Its protein is CASSVDRGETQYS.

About this clonotype itself: A read error may account for a junction end that differs from germline. This chain uses TRBV7-3 with TRBJ2-1; D call uncertain. Germline loops: CDR1 SGHTA, CDR2 FQGTGA. The CDR3 has 15 amino acids. CDR3: CASSLGSDWADEQLF. For the CDR3, the DNA is TGTGCCAGCAGCTTAGGGTCCGATTGGGCCGATGAGCAGCTCTTC. The complete variable domain, with remaining parts taken from reference TRBV7-3 and TRBJ2-1, reads GAGVSQTPSNKVTEKGKYVELRCDPISGHTALYWYRQSLGQGPEFLIYFQGTGAADDSGLPNDRFFAVRPEGSVSTLKIQRTERGDSAVYLCASSLGSDWADEQLFGPGTRLTVL.

Turning to this clonotype: This may arise from a read error, as a much more abundant clone is one base away. The rearrangement links TRBV5-5 to TRBJ1-2; D not certain. Trimming removed 4 bases at V and 3 bases at J, with 13 bases between. The length of the CDR3 is 14 residues. Germline CDR1 SGHKS, CDR2 YYEKEE (reference sequence). DNA of the CDR3: TGTGCCAGCAGCCTGATGGGTACCTACTATGGCTACACCTTC. This sequence encodes CASSLMGTYYGYTF.